This paragraph covers one T cell receptor beta chain sequence. Antigen: not known. The V end was cut by 3 bases, the J end by 5 bases, with 17 bases between. The CDR3 covers 15 residues. Germline assignment: CDR1 SGDLS and CDR2 YYNGEE. Random hexamers were used to reverse transcribe an amount of about 0.5 to 1 ug RNA. In TCRdb, the immunoSEQ multiplex PCR reads were re-called with MiXCR into one record per CDR3 protein. Found here are under 200,000 distinct CDR3 sequences, about 96% of them singletons; the top ten hold about 0.12%. The record originates from a study of CD8 T cells in Susac syndrome. Study-wide results and limits: The study's TCR sequencing and HLA analysis drew on a certain number of individuals. That number was acknowledged as relatively small.

The receptor's source is a human donor with Susac syndrome. The sample taken for sequencing was CD4+ T cells from PBMCs. The V gene is TRBV9, the J gene TRBJ1-2; D uncertain. CDR3 residues: CASSASRGIAYGYTF. The CDR3 DNA reads as TGTGCCAGCAGCGCATCGCGAGGGATCGCATATGGCTACACCTTC.